This T cell receptor (beta chain) was retrieved from a study of blood T cells in healthy people across ages. The CDR3 is 15 amino acids. Germline V gene sequence: CDR1 MDHEN, CDR2 SYDVKM. The junction had 12 bases not matched to a gene; V was cut back by 8 bases and J by 7 bases. PCR was performed a second time for about 6 to 11 cycles using a sample-barcoded 5' primer and a J-beta primer mix. TCRdb itself ran the 5' RACE reads through MiXCR, one entry per CDR3 protein. Of hundreds of thousands of distinct CDR3 sequences listed, approximately 21% were seen once; the top ten hold about 3.6%. Samples had at least 6.5 million PBMCs isolated from them.

This receptor was identified in a man in his 70s in good health. The rearrangement uses TRBV28 and TRBJ2-4, with 9 bases fitting TRBD2. The specimen was blood. The CDR3 DNA is TGTGCCAGCCTTAGCGGGAGTGGGAGGTGGAACATTCAGTACTTC. Translation gives CASLSGSGRWNIQYF.